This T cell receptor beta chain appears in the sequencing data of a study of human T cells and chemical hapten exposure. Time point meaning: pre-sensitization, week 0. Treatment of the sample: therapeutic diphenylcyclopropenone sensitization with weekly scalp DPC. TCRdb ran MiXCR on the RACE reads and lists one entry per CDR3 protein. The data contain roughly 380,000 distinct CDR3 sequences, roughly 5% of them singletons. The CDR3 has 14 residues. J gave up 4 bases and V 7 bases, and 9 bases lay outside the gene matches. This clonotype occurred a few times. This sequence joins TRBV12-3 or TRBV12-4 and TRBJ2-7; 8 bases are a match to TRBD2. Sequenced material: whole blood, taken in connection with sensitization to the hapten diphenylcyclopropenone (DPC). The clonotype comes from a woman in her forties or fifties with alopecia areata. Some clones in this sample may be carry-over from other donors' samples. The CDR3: CASTRGSGTYEQYF. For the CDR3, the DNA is TGTGCCAGCACCCGGGGTAGCGGGACGTACGAGCAGTACTTC.